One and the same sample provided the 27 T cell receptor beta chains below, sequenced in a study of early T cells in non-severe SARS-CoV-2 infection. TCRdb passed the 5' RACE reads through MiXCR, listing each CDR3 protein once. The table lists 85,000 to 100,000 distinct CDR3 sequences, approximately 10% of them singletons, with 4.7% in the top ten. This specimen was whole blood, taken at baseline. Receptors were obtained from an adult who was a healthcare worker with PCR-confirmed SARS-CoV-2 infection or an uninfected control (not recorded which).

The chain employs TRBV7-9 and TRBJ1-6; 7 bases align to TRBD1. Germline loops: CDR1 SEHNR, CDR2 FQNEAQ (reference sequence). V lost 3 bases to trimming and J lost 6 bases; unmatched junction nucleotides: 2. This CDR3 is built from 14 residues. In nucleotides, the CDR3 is TGTGCCAGCAGCTTGGGACAGCCTAATTCACCCCTCCACTTT. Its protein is CASSLGQPNSPLHF.

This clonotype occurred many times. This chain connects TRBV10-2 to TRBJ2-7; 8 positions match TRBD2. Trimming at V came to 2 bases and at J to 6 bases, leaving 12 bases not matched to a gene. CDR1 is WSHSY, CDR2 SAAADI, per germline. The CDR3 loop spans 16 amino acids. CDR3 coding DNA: TGCGCCAGCAGTGAGAGGGGCGGGAGGACCAGTGGCGAGCAGTACTTC. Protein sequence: CASSERGGRTSGEQYF.

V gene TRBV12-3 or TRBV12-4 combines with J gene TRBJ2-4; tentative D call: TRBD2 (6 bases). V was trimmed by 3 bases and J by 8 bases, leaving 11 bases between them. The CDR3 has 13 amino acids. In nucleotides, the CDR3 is TGTGCCAGCAGTTTGGGGACTTCGGACATTCAGTACTTC. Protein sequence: CASSLGTSDIQYF.

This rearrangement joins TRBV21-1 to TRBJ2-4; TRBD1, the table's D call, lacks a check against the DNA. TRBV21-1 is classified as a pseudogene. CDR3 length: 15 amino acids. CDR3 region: CASSTPGQGKNIQYF. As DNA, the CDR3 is TGTGCCAGCTCAACTCCCGGACAGGGGAAAAACATTCAGTACTTC.

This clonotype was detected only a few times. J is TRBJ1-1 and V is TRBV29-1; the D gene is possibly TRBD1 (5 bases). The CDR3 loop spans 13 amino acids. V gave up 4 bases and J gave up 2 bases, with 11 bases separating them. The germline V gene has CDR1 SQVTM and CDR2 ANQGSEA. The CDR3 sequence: CSVGPGYNTEAFF. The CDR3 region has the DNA TGCAGCGTTGGCCCAGGGTATAACACTGAAGCTTTCTTT.

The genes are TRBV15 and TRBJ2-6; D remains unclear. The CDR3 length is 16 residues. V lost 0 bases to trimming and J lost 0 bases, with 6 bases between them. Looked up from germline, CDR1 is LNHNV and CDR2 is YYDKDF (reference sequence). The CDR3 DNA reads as TGTGCCACCAGCAGAGATCTTAACTCTGGGGCCAACGTCCTGACTTTC. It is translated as CATSRDLNSGANVLTF.

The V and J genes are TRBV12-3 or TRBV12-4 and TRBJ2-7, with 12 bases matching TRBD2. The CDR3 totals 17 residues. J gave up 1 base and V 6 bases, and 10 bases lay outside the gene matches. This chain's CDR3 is CASSTGTSGSVSYEQYF. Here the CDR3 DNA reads TGTGCCAGCAGCACCGGGACTAGCGGGTCCGTTTCCTACGAGCAGTACTTC.

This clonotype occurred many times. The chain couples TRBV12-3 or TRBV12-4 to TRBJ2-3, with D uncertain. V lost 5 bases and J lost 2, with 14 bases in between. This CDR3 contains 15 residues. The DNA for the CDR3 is TGTGCCAGCAGTCCGAACGGTGCCCCCACAGATACGCAGTATTTT. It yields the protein CASSPNGAPTDTQYF.

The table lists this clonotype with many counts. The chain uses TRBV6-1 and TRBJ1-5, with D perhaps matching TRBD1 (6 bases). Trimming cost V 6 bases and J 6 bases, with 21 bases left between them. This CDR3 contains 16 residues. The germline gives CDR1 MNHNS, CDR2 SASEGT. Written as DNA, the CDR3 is TGTGCCAGCAGGAGGTCCCCAGGGGCAATGAGTCAGCCCCAGCATTTT. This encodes CASRRSPGAMSQPQHF.

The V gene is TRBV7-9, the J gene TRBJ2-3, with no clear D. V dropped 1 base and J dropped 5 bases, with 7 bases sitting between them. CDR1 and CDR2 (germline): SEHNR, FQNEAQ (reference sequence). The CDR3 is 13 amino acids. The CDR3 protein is CASSLGTRDTQYF. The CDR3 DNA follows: TGTGCCAGCAGCTTAGGGACCAGAGATACGCAGTATTTT.

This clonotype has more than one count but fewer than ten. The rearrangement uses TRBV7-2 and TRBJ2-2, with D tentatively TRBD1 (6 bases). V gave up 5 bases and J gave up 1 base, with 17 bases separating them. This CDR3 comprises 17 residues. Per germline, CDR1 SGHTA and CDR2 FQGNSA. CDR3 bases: TGTGCCAGCAGCCGCCAATCCGACAGGTTGAACACCGGGGAGCTGTTTTTT. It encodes CASSRQSDRLNTGELFF.

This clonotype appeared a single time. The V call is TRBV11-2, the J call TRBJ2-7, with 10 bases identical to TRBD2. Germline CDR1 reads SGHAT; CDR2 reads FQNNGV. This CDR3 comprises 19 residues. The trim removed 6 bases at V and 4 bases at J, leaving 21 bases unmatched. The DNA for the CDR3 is TGTGCCAGCAGTTGGGGGGTGGCTAGCGGGAGCCCGACCTATTACGAGCAGTACTTC. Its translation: CASSWGVASGSPTYYEQYF.

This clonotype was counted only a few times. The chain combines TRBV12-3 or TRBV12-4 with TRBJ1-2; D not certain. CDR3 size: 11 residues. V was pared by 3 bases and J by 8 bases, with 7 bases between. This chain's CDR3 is CASSLGGGYTF. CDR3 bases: TGTGCCAGCAGTTTGGGTGGCGGCTACACCTTC.

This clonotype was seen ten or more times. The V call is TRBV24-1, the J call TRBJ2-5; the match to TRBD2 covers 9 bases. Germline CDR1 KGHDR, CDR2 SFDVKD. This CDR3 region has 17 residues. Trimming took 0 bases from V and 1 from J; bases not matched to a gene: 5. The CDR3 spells CATSDLGLAGIQETQYF. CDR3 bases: TGTGCCACCAGTGATTTGGGTCTAGCGGGAATCCAAGAGACCCAGTACTTC.

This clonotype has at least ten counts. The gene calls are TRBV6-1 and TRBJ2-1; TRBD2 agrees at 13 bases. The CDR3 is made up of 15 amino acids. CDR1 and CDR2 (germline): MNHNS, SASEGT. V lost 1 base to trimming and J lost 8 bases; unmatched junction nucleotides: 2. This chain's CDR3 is CASSEGGLAGDEQFF. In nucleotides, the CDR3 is TGTGCCAGCAGTGAAGGAGGACTAGCGGGGGATGAGCAGTTCTTC.

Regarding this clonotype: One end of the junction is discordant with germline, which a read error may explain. The CDR3 sequence is CVSSVQVTYEQYF. CDR3 in DNA: TGTGTCAGCAGCGTACAGGTAACCTACGAGCAGTACTTC. This sequence joins TRBV7-9 and TRBJ2-7; possibly TRBD1 for D (5 bases). Germline CDR1 reads SEHNR; CDR2 reads FQNEAQ (reference sequence). CDR3 length equals 13 residues.

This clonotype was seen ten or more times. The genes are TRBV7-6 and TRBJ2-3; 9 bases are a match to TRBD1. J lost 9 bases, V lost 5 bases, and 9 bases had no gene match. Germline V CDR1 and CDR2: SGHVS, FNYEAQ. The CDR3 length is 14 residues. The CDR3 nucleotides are TGTGCCAGCAGCCCAAATCCCGGGACAGGGACGCAGTATTTT. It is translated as CASSPNPGTGTQYF.

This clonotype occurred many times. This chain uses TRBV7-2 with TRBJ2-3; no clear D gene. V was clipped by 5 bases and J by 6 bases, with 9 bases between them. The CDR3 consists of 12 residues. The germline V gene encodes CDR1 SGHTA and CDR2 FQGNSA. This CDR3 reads CASSPGRDTQYF. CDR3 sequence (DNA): TGTGCCAGCAGCCCAGGACGGGATACGCAGTATTTT.

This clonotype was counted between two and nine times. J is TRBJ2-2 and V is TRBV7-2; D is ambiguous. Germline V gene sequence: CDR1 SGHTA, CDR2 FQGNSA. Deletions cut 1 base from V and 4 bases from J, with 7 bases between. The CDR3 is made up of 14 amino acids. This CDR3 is CASSLDLGTGELFF. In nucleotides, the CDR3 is TGTGCCAGCAGCTTAGATCTGGGCACCGGGGAGCTGTTTTTT.

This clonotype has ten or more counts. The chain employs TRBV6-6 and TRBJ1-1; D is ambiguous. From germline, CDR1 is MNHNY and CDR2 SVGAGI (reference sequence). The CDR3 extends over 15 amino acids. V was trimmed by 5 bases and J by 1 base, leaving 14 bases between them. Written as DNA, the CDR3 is TGTGCCAGCAGTCCTCGACAAAGCTCGAACACTGAAGCTTTCTTT. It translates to CASSPRQSSNTEAFF.

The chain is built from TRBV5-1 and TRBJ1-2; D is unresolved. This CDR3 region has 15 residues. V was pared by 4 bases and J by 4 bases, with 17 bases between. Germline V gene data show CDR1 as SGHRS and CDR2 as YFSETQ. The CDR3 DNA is TGCGCCAGCAGCGTCGACACCTCCAAACTCTATGGCTACACCTTC. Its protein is CASSVDTSKLYGYTF.

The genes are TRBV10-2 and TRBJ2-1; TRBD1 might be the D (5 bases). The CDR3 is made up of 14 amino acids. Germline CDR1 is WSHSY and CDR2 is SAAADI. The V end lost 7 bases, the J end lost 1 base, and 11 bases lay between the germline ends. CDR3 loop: CASTTDTSYNEQFF. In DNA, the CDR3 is TGCGCCAGCACGACAGATACATCCTACAATGAGCAGTTCTTC.

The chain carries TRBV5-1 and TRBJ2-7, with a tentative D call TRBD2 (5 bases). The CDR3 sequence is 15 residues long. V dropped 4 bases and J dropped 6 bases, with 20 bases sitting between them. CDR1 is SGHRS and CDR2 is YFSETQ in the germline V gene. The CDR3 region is CASSAPGGPTIEQYF. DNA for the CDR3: TGCGCCAGCAGCGCGCCAGGAGGTCCTACGATCGAGCAGTACTTC.

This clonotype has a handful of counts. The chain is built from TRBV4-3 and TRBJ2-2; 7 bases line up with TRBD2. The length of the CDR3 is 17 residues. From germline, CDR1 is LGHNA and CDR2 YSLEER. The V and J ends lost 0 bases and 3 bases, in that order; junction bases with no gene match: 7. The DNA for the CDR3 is TGCGCCAGCAGCCAAGACCCGAGCGGGACTGACACCGGGGAGCTGTTTTTT. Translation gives CASSQDPSGTDTGELFF.

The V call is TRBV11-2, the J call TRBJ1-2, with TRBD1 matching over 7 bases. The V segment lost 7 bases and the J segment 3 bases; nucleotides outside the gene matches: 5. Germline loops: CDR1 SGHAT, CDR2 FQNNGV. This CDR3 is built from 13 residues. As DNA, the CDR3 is TGTGCCAGCACCCGGGACAGTGACTATGGCTACACCTTC. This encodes CASTRDSDYGYTF. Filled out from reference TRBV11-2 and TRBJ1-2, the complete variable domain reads EAGVAQSPRYKIIEKRQSVAFWCNPISGHATLYWYQQILGQGPKLLIQFQNNGVVDDSQLPKDRFSAERLKGVDSTLKIQPAKLEDSAVYLCASTRDSDYGYTFGSGTRLTVV.

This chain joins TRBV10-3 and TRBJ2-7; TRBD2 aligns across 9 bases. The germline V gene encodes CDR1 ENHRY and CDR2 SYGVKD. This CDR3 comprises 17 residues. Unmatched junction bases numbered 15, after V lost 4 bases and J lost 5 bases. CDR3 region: CAISVKASGVGTNEQYF. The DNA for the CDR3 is TGTGCCATCAGTGTCAAAGCTAGCGGGGTGGGCACCAACGAGCAGTACTTC.

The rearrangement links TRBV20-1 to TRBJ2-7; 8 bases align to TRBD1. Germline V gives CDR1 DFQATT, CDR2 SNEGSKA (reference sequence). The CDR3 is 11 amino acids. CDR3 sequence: CSAGQVDEQYF. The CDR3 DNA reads TGCAGCGCGGGACAGGTCGACGAGCAGTACTTC.